Shown below are 13 T cell receptor beta chains from a single sample sequenced in a study of blood T cell repertoires in COVID-19. Produced via immunoSEQ multiplex PCR; TCRdb's table is partial and in-frame only. The repertoire holds about 220,000 clones, with approximately 80% as singletons. Material: peripheral blood. The receptors come from a man in his fifties or sixties with active or convalescent COVID-19.

This chain uses TRBV4-1 with TRBJ1-6, with 11 positions matching TRBD1. Germline loops: CDR1 MGHRA, CDR2 YSYEKL. The CDR3 loop spans 17 amino acids. V trimming: 2 bases; J trimming: 7 bases; junction bases outside the gene matches: 7. The CDR3 loop reads CASSQLQDRGRNSPLHF. The CDR3, as DNA: TGCGCCAGCAGCCAACTACAGGACAGGGGGCGAAATTCACCCCTCCACTTT.

CDR3 nucleotide sequence: TGTGCCAGCAGATATTTCCCCAGGGACACCGGGGAGCTGTTTTTT. Residues: CASRYFPRDTGELFF. J is TRBJ2-2 and V is TRBV11-2, with a tentative D call TRBD1 (5 bases). Deletions cut 6 bases from V and 3 bases from J, with 14 bases between. CDR3 size: 15 residues. Looked up from germline, CDR1 is SGHAT and CDR2 is FQNNGV.

The chain uses TRBV6-2 or TRBV6-3 and TRBJ2-7; weak D call: TRBD1 (6 bases). The germline V gene encodes CDR1 MNHEY and CDR2 SVGEGT. CDR3 length: 16 amino acids. Trimming removed 1 base at V and 10 bases at J, with 23 bases between. The CDR3 loop reads CASSYWGRGPLASQYF. Here the CDR3 DNA reads TGTGCCAGCAGTTACTGGGGCAGGGGTCCCTTGGCGTCTCAGTACTTC.

The chain joins TRBV5-1 to TRBJ1-1; 9 bases fit TRBD1. The CDR3 spans 15 residues. V dropped 4 bases and J dropped 5; count of bases not matched to a gene: 9. Germline V gene data show CDR1 as SGHRS and CDR2 as YFSETQ. The CDR3 DNA sequence: TGCGCCAGCAGCCTCATCACAGGGGGCCAGACTGAAGCTTTCTTT. Amino acids: CASSLITGGQTEAFF.

The chain uses TRBV7-2 and TRBJ1-5; tentative D call: TRBD1 (5 bases). The CDR3 loop spans 13 amino acids. V was cut by 6 bases and J by 8 bases, with 14 bases left in between. The germline gives CDR1 SGHTA, CDR2 FQGNSA. The CDR3 region has the DNA TGTGCCAGCAGTTTGGGGGGGGATAAGCCCCAGCATTTT. Protein: CASSLGGDKPQHF.

The V gene is TRBV9, the J gene TRBJ2-7, with 9 bases matching TRBD2. Germline V gives CDR1 SGDLS, CDR2 YYNGEE. Trimming cost V 3 bases and J 6 bases; bases outside gene matches: 13. This CDR3 is 16 amino acids long. The CDR3 sequence: CASSASGAPLPSEQYF. The CDR3 nucleotides are TGTGCCAGCAGCGCTAGCGGGGCCCCACTCCCCTCCGAGCAGTACTTC.

In this sample, this clone turned up once. The J gene is TRBJ2-1, the V gene TRBV7-3; 11 bases agree with TRBD2. The germline V gene encodes CDR1 SGHTA and CDR2 FQGTGA. The CDR3 consists of 15 residues. The trim removed 5 bases at V and 7 bases at J, leaving 7 bases unmatched. CDR3 protein: CASSPTSGSRNEQFF. The CDR3 DNA reads as TGTGCCAGCAGCCCAACTAGCGGGAGTAGGAATGAGCAGTTCTTC. The whole variable domain, remainder taken from reference TRBV7-3 and TRBJ2-1, is GAGVSQTPSNKVTEKGKYVELRCDPISGHTALYWYRQSLGQGPEFLIYFQGTGAADDSGLPNDRFFAVRPEGSVSTLKIQRTERGDSAVYLCASSPTSGSRNEQFFGPGTRLTVL.

The rearrangement links TRBV2 to TRBJ2-7, with D hard to call. Between the trimmed V and J ends, which lost 6 bases and 3 bases, there was a span of 9 bases. The CDR3 has 12 residues. Germline V gives CDR1 SNHLY, CDR2 FYNNEI. The chain's CDR3 is CASRMTRYEQYF. The DNA of the CDR3 is TGTGCCAGCAGGATGACTCGCTACGAGCAGTACTTC.

The DNA for the CDR3 is TGTGCCAGCAGCGCGGGGGGGGGAACAGATACGCAGTATTTT. Its translation: CASSAGGGTDTQYF. The gene calls are TRBV5-4 and TRBJ2-3; 9 bases line up with TRBD2. The CDR3 sequence is 14 residues long. J gave up 3 bases and V 4 bases, and 3 bases lay outside the gene matches. CDR1 is SGHNT and CDR2 is YYREEE in the germline V gene (reference sequence).

The rearrangement joins TRBV5-1 to TRBJ2-5; D possibly corresponds to TRBD2 (7 bases). Germline V lookup: CDR1 SGHRS, CDR2 YFSETQ. The CDR3 sequence is 16 residues long. The germline V and J ends were trimmed by 4 bases and 5 bases, with 21 bases remaining between them. The DNA for the CDR3 is TGCGCCAGCAGCCTCCAGCCGGGGGGCCGGGGGGAGACCCAGTACTTC. Translating it yields CASSLQPGGRGETQYF.

The rearrangement links TRBV9 to TRBJ1-1; maybe TRBD1 (6 bases). Germline V CDR1 and CDR2: SGDLS, YYNGEE. V was pared by 4 bases and J by 9 bases, with 19 bases between. CDR3 length: 14 amino acids. CDR3 bases: TGTGCCAGCAGCCCCTACGTTGGACAGACGAAAGCTTTCTTT. It encodes CASSPYVGQTKAFF.

This clone was detected only a few times. The CDR3 region is CASSFPTGKYNEQFF. The CDR3, as DNA: TGTGCCAGCAGCTTCCCTACGGGTAAATACAATGAGCAGTTCTTC. The genes are TRBV7-9 and TRBJ2-1; D gene ambiguous. The ends were cut back, 3 bases at V and 4 bases at J, with 13 bases in the middle. The CDR3 totals 15 residues. The germline V gene has CDR1 SEHNR and CDR2 FQNEAQ (reference sequence).

The rearrangement joins TRBV19 to TRBJ1-6, with no clear D. CDR1 and CDR2 from the germline V gene are LNHDA and SQIVND (reference sequence). This CDR3 comprises 13 residues. V lost 9 bases to trimming and J lost 10 bases, with 16 bases between them. CDR3 nucleotide sequence: TGTGCCAGCGGCGGGCCTCTAGGGTCACCCCTCCACTTT. This codes for CASGGPLGSPLHF.